These T cell receptor beta chains were read from a single sample in a study of cytomegalovirus exposure and HLA in healthy donors. The protocol was immunoSEQ multiplex PCR, while the TCRdb copy is restricted to in-frame clones and leaves out a portion. The sample lists hundreds of thousands of clones; just over 75% were seen once. The sample was PBMCs. These receptors were collected from a woman aged 60-70 years in good health and CMV-seropositive. Both conserved end residues are part of each CDR3. D genes are given only for firm matches. Part of the rows lack a size; the others show once, few, many or a class for expanded clones.

>.|TRBV7-9|.|TRBJ2-5
TGTGCCAGCAGCTTACAAGTGGGAGCGACCCAGTACTTC
CASSLQVGATQYF
>TRBD2|TRBV7-6|once|TRBJ2-1
TGTGCCAGCAGCCCCAGGACTAGCGGACACAATGAGCAGTTCTTC
CASSPRTSGHNEQFF
>TRBD1|TRBV27|.|TRBJ1-1
TGTGCCAGCAGTTTACAGGGGGCGCGACCGAACACTGAAGCTTTCTTT
CASSLQGARPNTEAFF
>.|TRBV7-9|.|TRBJ1-2
TGTGCCAGCAGCATCGATATGGCTGGCTACACCTTC
CASSIDMAGYTF
>TRBD1|TRBV6-5|.|TRBJ2-6
TGTGCCAGCAGGTTGACAGGGGCTGGGGCCAACGTCCTGACTTTC
CASRLTGAGANVLTF
>TRBD2|TRBV9|.|TRBJ2-2
TGTGCCAGCAGCTCCCGGAGTAGCGGGACCGGGGAGCTGTTTTTT
CASSSRSSGTGELFF
>TRBD2|TRBV7-8|.|TRBJ2-5
TGTGCCAGCAGCTTAGCGGGACTAGCGGCTCCCCTGGAGCAGTACTTC
CASSLAGLAAPLEQYF
>TRBD1|TRBV19|.|TRBJ1-5
TGTGCCAGTAGTGGGCCTGGGACAGGGAGTGTTCAGCCCCAGCATTTT
CASSGPGTGSVQPQHF
>TRBD1|TRBV6-4|.|TRBJ2-5
TGTGCCAGCAGAAAACCTAGGACAGGGAGACAGACCCAGTACTTC
CASRKPRTGRQTQYF
>.|TRBV19|.|TRBJ1-1
TGTGCCAGTAGTATAGGCGGGGAGGGGTCCACTGAAGCTTTCTTT
CASSIGGEGSTEAFF
>TRBD1|TRBV5-4|.|TRBJ2-4
TGTGCCAGCAGCGTCACGGGACAGGGGGCCCCTTTAGCCAAAAACATTCAGTACTTC
CASSVTGQGAPLAKNIQYF
>.|TRBV27|once|TRBJ1-1
TGTGCCAGCAGTTCTCCAGGGGTCGTAGGGCACACTGAAGCTTTCTTT
CASSSPGVVGHTEAFF
>TRBD2|TRBV4-3|.|TRBJ2-1
TGCGCCAGCAGCCCTCGGACCAGCGGGGCCAGCAATGAGCAGTTCTTC
CASSPRTSGASNEQFF
>TRBD1|TRBV6-4|once|TRBJ2-1
TGTGCCAGCAGTGCCTTGGGACAGGGAGATAATGAGCAGTTCTTC
CASSALGQGDNEQFF
>TRBD1|TRBV18|.|TRBJ2-7
TGTGCCAGCTCGACTCCTCGGGACAGGGCCTACGAGCAGTACTTC
CASSTPRDRAYEQYF
>TRBD2|TRBV6-5|.|TRBJ2-7
TGCGCCAGCAGTTACAGCCTCGCGGGAGGTTCCTACGAGCAGTACTTC
CASSYSLAGGSYEQYF
>TRBD2|TRBV4-2|.|TRBJ2-3
TGTGCCAGCAGCCGAACACTAGCGGGAGGACCAGATACGCAGTATTTT
CASSRTLAGGPDTQYF
>.|TRBV5-4|.|TRBJ2-5
TGTGCCAGCAGCTTGGCCAGGGACTTTCAAGAGACCCAGTACTTC
CASSLARDFQETQYF
>TRBD1|TRBV9|.|TRBJ1-3
TGTGCTAGCAGCGGATCCGGGACAGGGTCTGGAAACACCATATATTTT
CASSGSGTGSGNTIYF
>.|TRBV19|few|TRBJ1-5
TGTGCCAGTAGCAGAAACAATCAGCCCCAGCATTTT
CASSRNNQPQHF
>.|TRBV29-1|.|TRBJ2-7
TGCAGCGTTGTCGCAAACGGGGGAATCGCCCATATAACCTACGAGCAGTACTTC
CSVVANGGIAHITYEQYF
>TRBD1|TRBV5-6|.|TRBJ1-2
TGTGCCAGCAGACAGGGGAACTATGGCTACACCTTC
CASRQGNYGYTF
>.|TRBV5-8|.|TRBJ1-6
TGTGCCAGCAGCTTAAGAATCGGGCGGGAGAATTCACCCCTCCACTTT
CASSLRIGRENSPLHF
>.|TRBV9|.|TRBJ1-1
TGTGCCAGCAGCGTAGCTGATGGAGACACTGAAGCTTTCTTT
CASSVADGDTEAFF
>.|TRBV11-2|.|TRBJ1-5
TGTGCCAGCAGCCCAGGGTGGGGTCAGCCCCAGCATTTT
CASSPGWGQPQHF
>TRBD1|TRBV5-1|.|TRBJ1-2
TGCGCCAGCAGCAAGGGACAGGGGTTTGGCTACACCTTC
CASSKGQGFGYTF
>.|TRBV19|.|TRBJ2-5
TGTGCCAGTAGTATTGGAGGGGGGGCTGAGACCCAGTACTTC
CASSIGGGAETQYF
>TRBD2|TRBV11-1|once|TRBJ2-7
TGTGCCAGCAGCTTTGGCGGGGGAGCCTACTCCGAGCAGTACTTC
CASSFGGGAYSEQYF
>.|TRBV7-2|.|TRBJ1-2
TGTGCCAGCAGCTTATCGAGCTATGGCTACACCTTC
CASSLSSYGYTF
>.|TRBV7-2|.|TRBJ1-5
TGTGCCAGCAGCCTATCCGGGGACACAAGCAATCAGCCCCAGCATTTT
CASSLSGDTSNQPQHF
>.|TRBV7-3|once|TRBJ2-3
TGTGCCAGCAGCGCCCGCGAGGCTATTGATACGCAGTATTTT
CASSAREAIDTQYF
>.|TRBV7-9|.|TRBJ2-1
TGTGCCAGCAGCCCCTTAGGGAGTGCTTACAATGAGCAGTTCTTC
CASSPLGSAYNEQFF
>.|TRBV18|few|TRBJ2-3
TGTGCCAGCTCACCTCCAAGCACAGATACGCAGTATTTT
CASSPPSTDTQYF
>TRBD1|TRBV5-4|.|TRBJ1-2
TGTGCCAGCAGCTTCCGGGACAGGGCAAGGACGGGCGGCTACACCTTC
CASSFRDRARTGGYTF
>.|TRBV5-4|once|TRBJ2-3
TGTGCCAGCAACCTCGAGAGGGCCAACACAGATACGCAGTATTTT
CASNLERANTDTQYF
>TRBD1|TRBV6-6|.|TRBJ2-3
TGTGCCAGCAGTTACGGGACAGACACAGATACGCAGTATTTT
CASSYGTDTDTQYF
>.|TRBV27|.|TRBJ2-7
TGTGCCAGCATGGGCACCCACGAGACCTACGAGCAGTACTTC
CASMGTHETYEQYF
>TRBD1|TRBV29-1|.|TRBJ2-7
TGCAGCGTCCAAGGATACAGGGGAAATTACGAGCAGTACTTC
CSVQGYRGNYEQYF
>.|TRBV7-3|.|TRBJ1-1
TGTGCCAGCAGCTTATCTTTGAGGGACACTGAAGCTTTCTTT
CASSLSLRDTEAFF
>.|TRBV7-9|.|TRBJ1-1
TGTGCCAGCAGCGTGGCCTTCACTGAAGCTTTCTTT
CASSVAFTEAFF
>.|TRBV9|.|TRBJ2-5
TGTGCCAGCAGCTCAGGGACACCAGAGACCCAGTACTTC
CASSSGTPETQYF
>TRBD1|TRBV30|.|TRBJ1-6
TGTGCCTGGAGTCCGAACAGGGGAAATTCACCCCTCCACTTT
CAWSPNRGNSPLHF
>TRBD1|TRBV5-1|.|TRBJ2-1
TGCGCCAGCAGCTTGCGGGGACAGGGGGGCGATGAGCAGTTCTTC
CASSLRGQGGDEQFF
>TRBD2|TRBV13|.|TRBJ2-5
TGTGCCAGCAGCTTGGAGGGGCGGACTAGCGGGGATATGGGGGCCCAGTACTTC
CASSLEGRTSGDMGAQYF
>.|TRBV4-2|.|TRBJ1-2
TGTGCCAGCAGCCAGAACAGGGTAGAGTCGAGAGGCTACACCTTC
CASSQNRVESRGYTF
>.|TRBV30|.|TRBJ1-1
TGTGCTAATCAACCGGTGAACACTGAAGCTTTCTTT
CANQPVNTEAFF
>.|TRBV5-5|.|TRBJ1-2
TGTGCCAGCAGCACGGGGGGGCTCTATGGCTACACCTTC
CASSTGGLYGYTF